The 30 T cell receptor beta chains listed next were all sequenced from one sample in a study of T cell clonality in common variable immunodeficiency. Their antigens remain unidentified. The protocol was immunoSEQ multiplex PCR, while the TCRdb copy is restricted to in-frame clones and leaves out a portion. Sampling found more than 20,000 clones, none seen once. Study-level findings and limits: Common variable immunodeficiency TCR beta sequences reportedly had fewer deletions and N-nucleotide insertions.

The sequenced sample consisted of peripheral blood mononuclear cells. The source is a human donor with common variable immunodeficiency.

In this sample, this clone turned up many times. Sequencing ends 3 residues short of the CDR3 end; the germline J gene provides the rest. The chain combines TRBV2 with TRBJ2-4; 12 bases map to TRBD2. Germline V gene data show CDR1 as SNHLY and CDR2 as FYNNEI. The CDR3 covers 15 residues. Trimming removed 8 bases from V and 4 bases from J; junction bases left unmatched: 6. This chain's CDR3 is CASGRLAGVKNIQYF. Partial CDR3 DNA: TGTGCCAGCGGCCGACTAGCGGGAGTTAAAAACATT. The full variable domain, its missing parts supplied by reference TRBV2 and TRBJ2-4, is EPEVTQTPSHQVTQMGQEVILRCVPISNHLYFYWYRQILGQKVEFLVSFYNNEISEKSEIFDDQFSVERPDGSNFTLKIRSTKLEDSAMYFCASGRLAGVKNIQYFGAGTRLSVL.

The sample holds many counts of this clone. The DNA ends 3 residues before the CDR3 does, and the rest of the CDR3 is filled in from the germline J gene. V and J are TRBV19 and TRBJ1-5; weak D call: TRBD1 (5 bases). The germline V gene encodes CDR1 LNHDA and CDR2 SQIVND (reference sequence). The CDR3 loop spans 16 amino acids. The ends were cut back, 0 bases at V and 0 bases at J, with 9 bases in the middle. CDR3 protein: CASSIDPGVSNQPQHF. The sequenced CDR3 bases are TGTGCCAGTAGTATAGATCCGGGGGTTAGCAATCAGCCC.

About this clone itself: With the read ending 3 residues before the CDR3 end, the germline J gene is used to fill in that end. V and J are TRBV7-6 and TRBJ2-7, with 10 positions matching TRBD1. The CDR3 runs to 15 residues. V dropped 5 bases and J dropped 3; count of bases not matched to a gene: 7. Germline V lookup: CDR1 SGHVS, CDR2 FNYEAQ. CDR3 DNA, as far as it was read: TGTGCCAGCAGCCTAGGGACAGGGGAACTCTACGAG. This translates into CASSLGTGELYE. The entire CDR3 reads CASSLGTGELYEQYF. Variable domain in full (rest from reference TRBV7-6 and TRBJ2-7): GAGVSQSPRYKVTKRGQDVALRCDPISGHVSLYWYRQALGQGPEFLTYFNYEAQQDKSGLPNDRFSAERPEGSISTLTIQRTEQRDSAMYRCASSLGTGELYEQYFGPGTRLTVT.

This clone was counted ten times or more. The sequence runs out 3 residues before the end of the CDR3; the remainder is reconstructed from the germline J gene. The rearrangement joins TRBV5-1 to TRBJ2-3; 10 nucleotides agree with TRBD2. The germline V gene has CDR1 SGHRS and CDR2 YFSETQ. After removal of 2 bases from V and 0 bases from J, the junction contained 6 bases not matched to a gene. This CDR3 is built from 17 residues. The sequenced part of the CDR3 DNA is TGCGCCAGCAGCTTCACTAGCGGGGCCTATAGCACAGATACG. It codes for CASSFTSGAYSTDT. The complete CDR3 sequence is CASSFTSGAYSTDTQYF.

This clone was recorded many times. The read stops 3 residues short of the end of the CDR3; the missing end is completed from the germline J gene. The chain links TRBV7-2 to TRBJ2-1; 14 bases are shared with TRBD2. This CDR3 spans 15 amino acids. Germline trimming cut 5 bases from V and 7 bases from J; bases unmatched to any gene: 4. Germline CDR1 SGHTA, CDR2 FQGNSA. The CDR3 protein is CASSQGLAGVNEQFF. CDR3 DNA, as far as it was read: TGTGCCAGCAGCCAGGGACTAGCGGGAGTGAATGAG.

The CDR3 DNA, read in part, is TGTGCCAGCAGCGTCGGACTAGCGGGAGCGGTTGAG. This translates into CASSVGLAGAVE. The CDR3 in full is CASSVGLAGAVEQFF. V is TRBV2 and J is TRBJ2-1, with 13 bases lining up with TRBD2. The read falls 3 residues short of the CDR3 end, and the missing part is taken from the germline J gene. The CDR3 covers 15 residues. The J segment lost 9 bases and the V segment lost 6 bases, leaving 8 bases of the junction unmatched. The germline V gene has CDR1 SNHLY and CDR2 FYNNEI.

This clone is termed medium-sized. The CDR3 end is not reached by the read, which stops 3 residues before it; the germline J gene fills it in. V and J are TRBV5-1 and TRBJ2-2; TRBD2 aligns across 10 bases. The CDR3 contains 15 residues. The V gene's germline CDR1 is SGHRS and CDR2 YFSETQ. Trimming cost V 4 bases and J 3 bases; bases outside gene matches: 3. CDR3 amino acids: CASSRSGRDTGELFF. The DNA read from the CDR3 is TGCGCCAGCAGCCGAAGCGGGAGGGACACCGGGGAG.

In this sample, this clone turned up a few times. The read gets to within 3 residues of the CDR3 end, and the germline J gene fills in the rest. V gene TRBV18 combines with J gene TRBJ2-6, with 7 nucleotides matching TRBD1. The V gene end was trimmed by 1 base and the J gene end by 0 bases; junction bases not matched to a gene: 9. This CDR3 contains 19 residues. The germline V gene encodes CDR1 KGHSH and CDR2 LQKENI. The CDR3 DNA, read in part, is TGTGCCAGCTCACCACGGGCAGGGGGTCTCTCCTCTGGGGCCAACGTC. It yields the protein CASSPRAGGLSSGANV. The whole CDR3 sequence reads CASSPRAGGLSSGANVLTF. Combining the CDR3 with reference TRBV18 and TRBJ2-6 gives the whole variable domain NAGVMQNPRHLVRRRGQEARLRCSPMKGHSHVYWYRQLPEEGLKFMVYLQKENIIDESGMPKERFSAEFPKEGPSILRIQQVVRGDSAAYFCASSPRAGGLSSGANVLTFGAGSRLTVL.

On this clone: The read terminates 3 residues before the CDR3 end, so the remaining end is supplied by the germline J gene. V usage is TRBV11-3 and J usage is TRBJ2-7; 8 bases are shared with TRBD1. V gave up 5 bases and J gave up 5 bases; unmatched junction bases: 11. The germline V gene encodes CDR1 SGHNT and CDR2 YENEEA. The CDR3 has 15 residues. The DNA read from the CDR3 is TGTGCCAGCAGCCCGGACAGGGTATCTTTGAACGAG. It is translated as CASSPDRVSLNE. The full CDR3 sequence reads CASSPDRVSLNEQYF.

This clone was found a few times. The read falls 3 residues short of the CDR3 end, and the missing part is taken from the germline J gene. V is TRBV19 and J is TRBJ2-1, with 8 positions matching TRBD2. Trimming took 6 bases from V and 2 from J; bases not matched to a gene: 9. Looked up from germline, CDR1 is LNHDA and CDR2 is SQIVND (reference sequence). The CDR3 is made up of 16 amino acids. The DNA read from the CDR3 is TGTGCCAGTAGCCCATTCGGGGGGGGCGCCTACAATGAG. This sequence encodes CASSPFGGGAYNE. The full CDR3 reads CASSPFGGGAYNEQFF.

With respect to this clone: The missing CDR3 end, 3 residues past where the read stops, is filled in from the germline J gene. This rearrangement joins TRBV5-5 to TRBJ2-7; tentative D call: TRBD1 (6 bases). Germline lookup yields CDR1 SGHKS and CDR2 YYEKEE (reference sequence). The germline V and J ends were trimmed by 3 bases and 3 bases, with 16 bases remaining between them. The CDR3 loop spans 15 amino acids. The sequenced CDR3 bases are TGTGCCAGCAGCTGGGGCCCGGGACACCACTACGAG. Translation gives CASSWGPGHHYE. The full CDR3 sequence reads CASSWGPGHHYEQYF.

In its sample, this clone was seen many times. The CDR3 goes on 3 residues after the read ends, and that part is filled in from the germline J gene. The chain recombines TRBV19 with TRBJ2-1, with 8 bases aligning to TRBD2. This CDR3 has 16 residues. Germline CDR1 reads LNHDA; CDR2 reads SQIVND (reference sequence). Trimming cost V 3 bases and J 7 bases; bases outside gene matches: 11. The CDR3 DNA, read in part, is TGTGCCAGTAGTATCCCGTGGAGCGGGGGCCTGAATGAG. This sequence encodes CASSIPWSGGLNE. In full, the CDR3 is CASSIPWSGGLNEQFF.

This clone was seen a few times. CDR3 protein: CASSPRGVGPYEQYF. CDR3 DNA (partial): TGTGCCAGCTCACCACGTGGCGTGGGCCCCTACGAG. The chain recombines TRBV18 with TRBJ2-7; D remains ambiguous. The CDR3 end falls 3 residues outside the read, so it is completed with the germline J gene. Germline lookup yields CDR1 KGHSH and CDR2 LQKENI. V lost 1 base and J lost 2, with 12 bases in between. The CDR3 runs 15 residues.

This clone was picked up many times. Coverage ceases 3 residues before the CDR3 finishes, and the germline J gene fills in the end. V gene TRBV29-1 combines with J gene TRBJ1-5; 7 bases are shared with TRBD1. This CDR3 is built from 13 residues. With V trimmed by 4 bases and J by 3 bases, 3 bases remained unmatched. Looked up from germline, CDR1 is SQVTM and CDR2 is ANQGSEA. The covered CDR3 bases are TGCAGCGTTGTGACAGGGAACAATCAGCCC. Its translation is CSVVTGNNQP. The full CDR3 reads CSVVTGNNQPQHF.

This clone came up a few times. The CDR3 spells CASSLALAFQETQYF. CDR3 DNA, as far as it was read: TGTGCCAGCAGCTTAGCCCTGGCATTCCAAGAGACC. The gene calls are TRBV7-9 and TRBJ2-5; D not resolved. The sequence runs out 3 residues before the end of the CDR3; the remainder is reconstructed from the germline J gene. CDR1 is SEHNR and CDR2 is FQNEAQ in the germline V gene (reference sequence). The CDR3 contains 15 residues. V was cut by 0 bases and J by 1 base, with 9 bases left in between.

This clone was seen at least ten times. The read falls 3 residues short of the CDR3 end, and the missing part is taken from the germline J gene. V gene TRBV5-1 combines with J gene TRBJ2-7, with TRBD1 identical over 12 bases. The CDR3 is made up of 15 amino acids. Germline V CDR1 and CDR2: SGHRS, YFSETQ. The ends lost 0 bases at V and 5 bases at J; junction bases unmatched: 3. The sequenced part of the CDR3 DNA is TGCGCCAGCAGCTTGGGTGGGACAGGGGGCCACGAG. This sequence encodes CASSLGGTGGHE. The entire CDR3 protein is CASSLGGTGGHEQYF. The full variable domain, rest sourced from reference TRBV5-1 and TRBJ2-7, is KAGVTQTPRYLIKTRGQQVTLSCSPISGHRSVSWYQQTPGQGLQFLFEYFSETQRNKGNFPGRFSGRQFSNSRSEMNVSTLELGDSALYLCASSLGGTGGHEQYFGPGTRLTVT.

This clone was seen only a few times. CDR3 DNA, as far as it was read: TGTGCCAGCAGCTCGCACTCCACAGGGCTTACCGAA. Its protein product is CASSSHSTGLTE. The CDR3 in its entirety is CASSSHSTGLTEAFF. This chain connects TRBV7-9 to TRBJ1-1, with a possible D match to TRBD1 (6 bases). The read finishes 3 residues shy of the CDR3 end, and the germline J gene is used to complete it. The CDR3 has 15 amino acids. CDR1 is SEHNR and CDR2 is FQNEAQ in the germline V gene (reference sequence).

The CDR3 reads CASSRGGRMSNEKLFF. The CDR3 bases that were read are TGTGCCAGCAGCCGAGGGGGACGGATGTCTAATGAAAAA. The chain combines TRBV7-6 with TRBJ1-4; possibly TRBD1 for D (6 bases). The read gets to within 3 residues of the CDR3 end, and the germline J gene fills in the rest. V gave up 5 bases and J gave up 3 bases, with 16 bases separating them. The CDR3 has 16 amino acids. The germline gives CDR1 SGHVS, CDR2 FNYEAQ.

This clone was seen only a few times. The missing CDR3 end, 3 residues past where the read stops, is filled in from the germline J gene. The J gene is TRBJ2-7, the V gene TRBV19; no clear D. CDR3 length: 12 residues. V was trimmed by 5 bases and J by 3 bases, leaving 8 bases between them. From germline, CDR1 is LNHDA and CDR2 SQIVND (reference sequence). CDR3 in amino acids: CASSFSNYEQYF. Partial CDR3 DNA: TGTGCCAGTAGTTTCAGTAACTACGAG.

This clone was counted a few times. The observed sequence ends 3 residues before the CDR3 terminus, with the missing tail filled in from the germline J gene. This chain uses TRBV6-2 or TRBV6-3 with TRBJ2-7; the match to TRBD2 covers 11 bases. Losses at the gene ends were 6 bases for V and 4 bases for J; bases not matched to a gene: 8. The CDR3 extends over 15 amino acids. CDR1 is MNHEY and CDR2 is SVGEGT in the germline V gene. The CDR3 DNA, read in part, is TGTGCCAGCAGACAGACTAGCGGGATTTGGTACGAG. Its translation: CASRQTSGIWYE. The whole CDR3 protein is CASRQTSGIWYEQYF.

In this sample, this clone turned up many times. An end of the junction differs from the germline gene, which may be a read error. From the germline J gene comes the end of the CDR3, since the read stops 3 residues before it. The chain uses TRBV7-3 and TRBJ2-2, with 8 bases that match TRBD2. Germline V gives CDR1 SGHTA, CDR2 FQGTGA. The CDR3 has 15 amino acids. CDR3 amino acids: CASSLTGGHAGELFF. The sequenced part of the CDR3 DNA is TGTGCCAGCAGTTTAACGGGGGGGCACGCCGGGGAG.

Concerning this clone itself: The read gets to within 3 residues of the CDR3 end, and the germline J gene fills in the rest. The chain joins TRBV7-3 to TRBJ2-6, with D possibly TRBD2 on 7 matching bases. From germline, CDR1 is SGHTA and CDR2 FQGTGA. The CDR3 contains 16 residues. V dropped 6 bases and J dropped 2 bases, with 14 bases sitting between them. CDR3 DNA (partial): TGTGCCAGCAGGCTAGGGGGGGGTGCTGGGGCCAACGTC. This sequence encodes CASRLGGGAGANV. The CDR3, in full, reads CASRLGGGAGANVLTF.

This clone was detected many times. The CDR3 loop reads CASSPTAAGQETQYF. The CDR3 DNA, read in part, is TGTGCCAGCAGCCCCACCGCAGCGGGACAAGAGACC. The chain joins TRBV28 to TRBJ2-5; 7 positions agree with TRBD2. The CDR3 end falls 3 residues outside the read, so it is completed with the germline J gene. The length of the CDR3 is 15 residues. With 6 bases clipped from V and 2 bases from J, the junction kept 9 bases outside the gene matches. Germline CDR1 reads MDHEN; CDR2 reads SYDVKM.

This clone was observed a handful of times. Coverage ceases 3 residues before the CDR3 finishes, and the germline J gene fills in the end. The V and J genes are TRBV5-1 and TRBJ2-1; either TRBD1 or TRBD2 may fit D (6 bases each). In germline, CDR1 is SGHRS, CDR2 YFSETQ. V gave up 4 bases and J gave up 8 bases, with 10 bases separating them. This CDR3 is 12 amino acids long. CDR3 region: CASSLGGYEQFF. Incomplete CDR3 DNA: TGCGCCAGCAGCCTGGGGGGCTATGAG.

In the case of this clone: The read falls 3 residues short of the CDR3 end, and the missing part is taken from the germline J gene. This chain joins TRBV19 and TRBJ2-7; D is perhaps TRBD2 (5 bases). Germline values: CDR1 LNHDA, CDR2 SQIVND (reference sequence). CDR3 length: 17 amino acids. V lost 3 bases, J lost 0 bases, and 18 bases lay in between. Partial CDR3 DNA: TGTGCCAGTAGTATTCAGTATGACTCGGCGGGCTCCTACGAG. It yields the protein CASSIQYDSAGSYE. The whole CDR3 sequence is CASSIQYDSAGSYEQYF.

This clone was picked up a small number of times. The read comes to an end 3 residues before the CDR3 does, leaving the germline J gene to fill in the end. The chain links TRBV19 to TRBJ1-6; TRBD1 matches 10 bases. The CDR3 is 15 residues long. J lost 8 bases, V lost 6 bases, and 7 bases had no gene match. Germline assignment: CDR1 LNHDA and CDR2 SQIVND (reference sequence). CDR3 bases read: TGTGCCAGTAGGACCACCGGGACAGGGGATTCACCC. It codes for CASRTTGTGDSP. The complete CDR3 reads CASRTTGTGDSPLHF.

This clone showed up just a few times. One junction end does not reproduce the germline sequence, and a read error may be involved. The CDR3 is cut off 3 residues early in the read; its end comes from the germline J gene. This rearrangement joins TRBV5-1 to TRBJ2-6; TRBD1 matches at 10 bases. This CDR3 has 15 amino acids. Germline loops: CDR1 SGHRS, CDR2 YFSETQ. The CDR3 DNA, read in part, is TGCGCCGGCAGCCGACAGGGGGCTTTTTCCAACGTC. This gives the protein CAGSRQGAFSNV. The CDR3 in its entirety is CAGSRQGAFSNVLTF.

This clone was counted many times. The read finishes 3 residues shy of the CDR3 end, and the germline J gene is used to complete it. The J gene is TRBJ2-1, the V gene TRBV30; 10 nucleotides agree with TRBD2. The CDR3 extends over 15 amino acids. Trimming cost V 2 bases and J 2 bases; bases outside gene matches: 3. Germline CDR1 GTSNPN, CDR2 SVGIG (reference sequence). CDR3: CAWSLLAGAYNEQFF. The CDR3 bases that were read are TGTGCCTGGAGTCTGCTAGCGGGAGCCTACAATGAG. The full variable domain, with the rest looked up from reference TRBV30 and TRBJ2-1, is SQTIHQWPATLVQPVGSPLSLECTVEGTSNPNLYWYRQAAGRGLQLLFYSVGIGQISSEVPQNLSASRPQDRQFILSSKKLLLSDSGFYLCAWSLLAGAYNEQFFGPGTRLTVL.

This clone turned up a few times. The CDR3 end lies 3 residues beyond the end of the read and is filled in from the germline J gene. The V and J genes are TRBV7-3 and TRBJ2-1; no clear D. The CDR3 is 12 amino acids. Looked up from germline, CDR1 is SGHTA and CDR2 is FQGTGA. V lost 4 bases and J 7 bases, leaving 8 bases between the germline ends. CDR3 DNA (partial): TGTGCCAGCAGCTCCAACTTGAATGAG. Its translation is CASSSNLNE. The entire CDR3 protein is CASSSNLNEQFF.

Ten or more counts support this clone. The CDR3 end falls 3 residues outside the read, so it is completed with the germline J gene. V usage is TRBV7-3 and J usage is TRBJ2-1; 8 bases map to TRBD2. The CDR3 loop spans 15 amino acids. V lost 0 bases to trimming and J lost 4 bases; unmatched junction nucleotides: 2. Germline V gene data show CDR1 as SGHTA and CDR2 as FQGTGA. This CDR3 is CASSLTAGGYNEQFF. Partial CDR3 DNA: TGTGCCAGCAGCTTAACGGCGGGAGGATACAATGAG.